Shown below are 3 T cell receptor beta chains from a single sample sequenced in a study of OX40 agonist ivuxolimab in advanced cancers. The repertoire was sequenced with immunoSEQ multiplex PCR; TCRdb's copy has only in-frame clones and lacks some. The data contain about 53,000 clones, 79% of them singletons. This material consisted of CD4+ or CD8+ T cells sorted from blood, taken in a trial of the OX40 agonist ivuxolimab. The receptor set was obtained from an adult with an advanced solid tumor such as melanoma, head and neck, liver or kidney cancer.

The rearrangement joins TRBV9 to TRBJ2-1; perhaps TRBD1 as D (6 bases). Between the trimmed V and J ends, which lost 0 bases and 0 bases, there was a span of 10 bases. Germline lookup yields CDR1 SGDLS and CDR2 YYNGEE. CDR3 size: 16 residues. The chain's CDR3 is CASSVGQESSYNEQFF. DNA for the CDR3: TGTGCCAGCAGCGTAGGACAGGAGAGCTCCTACAATGAGCAGTTCTTC.

The chain combines TRBV7-2 with TRBJ1-1, with a weak D call TRBD1 (5 bases). The CDR3 totals 14 residues. Germline-derived CDR1 and CDR2 are SGHTA and FQGNSA. With 4 bases removed from V and 1 base from J, the gap between germline ends came to 10 bases. The CDR3 reads CASSYQGANTEAFF. The DNA of the CDR3 is TGTGCCAGCAGCTATCAGGGCGCGAACACTGAAGCTTTCTTT.

This sequence joins TRBV5-4 and TRBJ2-7; weak D call: TRBD2 (5 bases). The ends were cut back, 2 bases at V and 5 bases at J, with 11 bases in the middle. CDR3 length equals 13 residues. Germline values: CDR1 SGHNT, CDR2 YYREEE (reference sequence). The CDR3 DNA follows: TGTGCCAGCAGCTTAAATCCGAGGGACGAGCAGTACTTC. Its translation: CASSLNPRDEQYF. The variable domain in full, with the rest retrieved from reference TRBV5-4 and TRBJ2-7, is ETGVTQSPTHLIKTRGQQVTLRCSSQSGHNTVSWYQQALGQGPQFIFQYYREEENGRGNFPPRFSGLQFPNYSSELNVNALELDDSALYLCASSLNPRDEQYFGPGTRLTVT.